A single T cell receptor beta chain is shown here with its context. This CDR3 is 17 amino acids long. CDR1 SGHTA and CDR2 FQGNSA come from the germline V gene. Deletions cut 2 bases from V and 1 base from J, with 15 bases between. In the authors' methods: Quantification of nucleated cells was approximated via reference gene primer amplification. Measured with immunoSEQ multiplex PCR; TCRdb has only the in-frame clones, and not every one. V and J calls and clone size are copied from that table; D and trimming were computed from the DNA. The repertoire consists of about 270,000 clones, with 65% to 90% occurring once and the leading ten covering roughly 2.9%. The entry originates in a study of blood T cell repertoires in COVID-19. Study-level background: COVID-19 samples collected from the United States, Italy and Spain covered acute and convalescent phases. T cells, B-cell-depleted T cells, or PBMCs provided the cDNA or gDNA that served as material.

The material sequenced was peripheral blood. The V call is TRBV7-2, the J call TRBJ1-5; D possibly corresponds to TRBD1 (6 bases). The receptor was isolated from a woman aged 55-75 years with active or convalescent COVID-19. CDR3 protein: CASSLPTGYGSNQPQHF. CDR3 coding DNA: TGTGCCAGCAGCTTACCCACAGGGTATGGGAGCAATCAGCCCCAGCATTTT.